This TCR beta chain was recorded in a study of vaccination effects on CD4 cells after COVID-19. On the study more broadly: Sampling occurred a median 72 days post second dose, range 14 to 241. Study observations and caveats: Researchers reported few convalescent patients and no early post-infection timepoints in the study. Among infection- and vaccine-induced clones, marked clonal contraction occurred late after vaccination.

Repertoires were generated with immunoSEQ multiplex PCR, while TCRdb's copy carries only in-frame clones and drops some. The repertoire consists of about 30,000 clones, with 74% occurring once and the leading ten covering 14%. On this clone: Its cognate antigen is unknown.

V lost 5 bases and J lost 1, with 12 bases in between. The CDR3 consists of 15 residues. Per the germline V gene, CDR1 is MNHEY and CDR2 is SMNVEV (reference sequence). CD4+ T cells specific for antigen were expanded with viral peptide pools by the ViraFEST assay before sequencing. With roughly nine days of culture completed, CD4+ T cells were isolated. Participants were given two doses of BNT162b2 or mRNA-1273 vaccine. With roughly 10 ug/ml peptides and roughly 11 IU/ml IL-2, roughly 2.1 million PBMC per well were cultured. The TCR comes from a human donor who received a COVID-19 vaccine. V usage is TRBV27 and J usage is TRBJ2-1, with D perhaps TRBD1 (6 bases). The starting material was CD4+ T cells from PBMCs cultured with HCoV-229E spike peptides, obtained after COVID-19 vaccination. The CDR3 sequence: CASSQGTDSYNEQFF. In DNA form, the CDR3 reads TGTGCCAGCAGTCAGGGGACGGATTCCTACAATGAGCAGTTCTTC.